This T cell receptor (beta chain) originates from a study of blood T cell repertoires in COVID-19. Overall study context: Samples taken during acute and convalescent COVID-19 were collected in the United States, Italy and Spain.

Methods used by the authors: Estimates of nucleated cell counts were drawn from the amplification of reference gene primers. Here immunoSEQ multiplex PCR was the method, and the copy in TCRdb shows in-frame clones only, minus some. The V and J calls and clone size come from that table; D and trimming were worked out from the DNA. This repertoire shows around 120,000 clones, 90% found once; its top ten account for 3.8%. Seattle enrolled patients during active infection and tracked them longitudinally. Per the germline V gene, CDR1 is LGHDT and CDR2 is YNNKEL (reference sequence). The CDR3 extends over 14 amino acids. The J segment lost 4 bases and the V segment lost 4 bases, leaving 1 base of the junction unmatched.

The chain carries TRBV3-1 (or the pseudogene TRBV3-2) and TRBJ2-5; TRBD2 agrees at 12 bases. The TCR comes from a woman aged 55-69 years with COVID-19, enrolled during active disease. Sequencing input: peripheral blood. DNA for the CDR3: TGTGCCAGCAGCCCGGGACTAGCGGGAGAGACCCAGTACTTC. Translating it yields CASSPGLAGETQYF.